This T cell receptor (beta chain) originates from a study of T cell repertoires in cytomegalovirus infection. Study-wide background: CMV epitopes in the study were HLA-C-restricted (recently identified) and HLA-B-restricted (well studied).

This clonotype has just a few counts. Its specificity is not known. TCRdb reprocessed the reads via MiXCR and lists one record per CDR3 protein. The sample shows roughly 700,000 distinct CDR3 sequences, around 30% of them seen only once. Trimming left V 4 bases short and J 1 base short, with 9 bases between. The CDR3 has 14 amino acids. Germline CDR1 is SGHDT and CDR2 is YYEEEE. The sequencing here drew on cultured PBMCs, taken from culture after CMV antigen stimulation. J is TRBJ2-4 and V is TRBV5-6; no definite D call. This clonotype was obtained from a human donor in good health (CMV status not recorded). Some clones in this sample may be carry-over from other donors' samples. CDR3 bases: TGTGCCAGCAGCACCCTGGGTGCCAAAAACATTCAGTACTTC. Encoded protein: CASSTLGAKNIQYF.